The 26 T cell receptor beta chains in this list originate from one sample, sequenced in a study of breast tumors, draining lymph nodes, adjacent tissues. TCRdb called the multiplex PCR reads again in MiXCR, with one record for every CDR3 protein. The table includes roughly 120,000 distinct CDR3 sequences, just under 20% detected once. The lymph nodes were axillary draining lymph nodes from breast cancer patients. The source material was axillary lymph node tissue. Every receptor here comes from a female donor with breast cancer. Some clones in this sample may be carry-over from other donors' samples.

This clonotype was picked up many times. The gene calls are TRBV6-2 or TRBV6-3 and TRBJ2-1; D call uncertain. V lost 2 bases to trimming and J lost 10 bases, with 9 bases between them. CDR3 length: 12 residues. Germline V CDR1 and CDR2: MNHEY, SVGEGT. The CDR3 is CASSYGPSEQFF. CDR3 sequence (DNA): TGTGCCAGCAGTTACGGGCCGAGCGAGCAGTTCTTC.

V gene TRBV6-7 combines with J gene TRBJ1-5, with D possibly TRBD1 on 6 matching bases. TRBV6-7 is annotated as an ORF whose role is uncertain. This CDR3 is built from 16 residues. Trimming took off 10 bases at V and 0 bases at J, with 19 bases between the two ends. The CDR3 reads CATPSTGKYSNQPQHF. DNA for the CDR3: TGTGCCACCCCTAGCACAGGGAAATATAGCAATCAGCCCCAGCATTTT.

This clonotype was observed many times. CDR3 loop: CSVTDRRATGELFF. The CDR3 DNA sequence: TGCAGCGTCACCGACAGGAGGGCAACCGGGGAGCTGTTTTTT. The J gene is TRBJ2-2, the V gene TRBV29-1; either TRBD1 or TRBD2 may fit D (6 bases each). Germline V gene lookup returns CDR1 SQVTM and CDR2 ANQGSEA. The CDR3 spans 14 residues. V dropped 6 bases and J dropped 5 bases, with 16 bases sitting between them.

The table lists this clonotype with many counts. The V gene is TRBV27, the J gene TRBJ2-1; D is ambiguous. The CDR3 extends over 14 amino acids. Germline lookup yields CDR1 MNHEY and CDR2 SMNVEV (reference sequence). Trimming left V 4 bases short and J 5 bases short, with 12 bases between. In nucleotides, the CDR3 is TGTGCCAGCAGTTGGCTGCGAGATAACAATGAGCAGTTCTTC. Its translation: CASSWLRDNNEQFF.

The chain is built from TRBV18 and TRBJ2-3, with D perhaps matching TRBD1 (6 bases). The germline CDR1 and CDR2 sequences are KGHSH and LQKENI. The CDR3 extends over 14 amino acids. V was trimmed by 4 bases and J by 2 bases, leaving 10 bases between them. As DNA, the CDR3 is TGTGCCAGCTCACTGGGACAATTCACAGATACGCAGTATTTT. Protein product: CASSLGQFTDTQYF.

This clonotype was found many times. The J gene is TRBJ2-7, the V gene TRBV7-8, with a possible D match to TRBD1 (5 bases). This CDR3 is 12 amino acids long. V shed 5 bases and J shed 8 bases, with 13 bases lying between them. Per the germline V gene, CDR1 is SGHVS and CDR2 is FQNEAQ. The CDR3 sequence is CASSPDINQQYF. The CDR3 nucleotides are TGTGCCAGCAGCCCGGACATTAATCAGCAGTACTTC.

This clonotype was recorded at least ten times. This chain links TRBV7-2 with TRBJ1-2, with D hard to call. Deletions cut 0 bases from V and 1 base from J, with 12 bases between. The CDR3 has 16 amino acids. The germline CDR1 and CDR2 sequences are SGHTA and FQGNSA. The CDR3 nucleotides read TGTGCCAGCAGCTTAGCGTTCGGTCATTATAACTATGGCTACACCTTC. Translation gives CASSLAFGHYNYGYTF.

This clonotype has just one count. This could be a read error, since a much larger clone is one nucleotide away. This chain joins TRBV5-1 and TRBJ2-2; no firm D call. V shed 4 bases and J shed 4 bases, with 17 bases lying between them. In germline, CDR1 is SGHRS, CDR2 YFSETQ. The length of the CDR3 is 16 residues. This CDR3 is CASSQDGRPSTGELFF. The CDR3 DNA follows: TGCGCCAGCAGCCAGGACGGAAGACCGAGCACCGGGGAGCTGTTTTTT.

This clonotype has a count of ten or more. V and J are TRBV7-8 and TRBJ2-2; D is unclear. V was clipped by 2 bases and J by 4 bases, with 5 bases between them. Germline-derived CDR1 and CDR2 are SGHVS and FQNEAQ. This CDR3 is 13 amino acids long. CDR3 sequence: CASSLISTGELFF. DNA for the CDR3: TGTGCCAGCAGCTTAATCAGCACCGGGGAGCTGTTTTTT.

This clonotype has at least ten counts. This chain uses TRBV20-1 with TRBJ2-7; weak D call: TRBD1 (5 bases). The CDR3 length is 13 residues. V was pared by 4 bases and J by 0 bases, with 10 bases between. Germline V gene sequence: CDR1 DFQATT, CDR2 SNEGSKA (reference sequence). CDR3 sequence: CSATKTASYEQYF. The DNA for the CDR3 is TGCAGTGCTACCAAGACAGCCTCCTACGAGCAGTACTTC.

In this sample, this clonotype turned up many times. V and J are TRBV29-1 and TRBJ1-4; TRBD1 aligns across 7 bases. CDR1 and CDR2 from the germline V gene are SQVTM and ANQGSEA. The length of the CDR3 is 13 residues. V lost 5 bases to trimming and J lost 2 bases; unmatched junction nucleotides: 2. The CDR3 here is CSVQGVTNEKLFF. DNA of the CDR3: TGCAGCGTTCAGGGGGTTACTAATGAAAAACTGTTTTTT.

In this sample, this clonotype turned up many times. The V gene is TRBV27, the J gene TRBJ2-5, with D unclear. The CDR3 is made up of 10 amino acids. Germline-derived CDR1 and CDR2 are MNHEY and SMNVEV (reference sequence). Trimming stripped 9 bases from V and 4 bases from J, with 6 bases between. This chain's CDR3 is CARIPETQYF. CDR3 bases: TGTGCCAGGATCCCAGAGACCCAGTACTTC.

This clonotype was detected ten times or more. V is TRBV9 and J is TRBJ2-1; D is ambiguous. The CDR3 loop spans 12 amino acids. Trimming took 3 bases from V and 8 from J, leaving 9 bases between them. In germline, CDR1 is SGDLS, CDR2 YYNGEE. CDR3 region: CASSDWEHEQFF. Here the CDR3 DNA reads TGTGCCAGCAGCGACTGGGAACATGAGCAGTTCTTC.

The rearrangement links TRBV6-1 to TRBJ1-4, with TRBD1 matching over 9 bases. Per germline, CDR1 MNHNS and CDR2 SASEGT. This CDR3 has 16 residues. With 4 bases clipped from V and 4 bases from J, the junction kept 7 bases outside the gene matches. This CDR3 reads CASSGLQGARNEKLFF. For the CDR3, the DNA is TGTGCCAGCAGTGGATTACAGGGGGCCCGTAATGAAAAACTGTTTTTT.

Concerning this clonotype itself: A clone one base away is much larger, so this may be a read error. The J gene is TRBJ1-4, the V gene TRBV2, with D unresolved. Germline V gives CDR1 SNHLY, CDR2 FYNNEI. CDR3 length: 14 residues. The CDR3 DNA follows: TGTGCCAGTAGTATCGGAGGGAGTAATGAAAAACTGTTATTT. Its protein is CASSIGGSNEKLLF.

A note on this clonotype: With a much larger clone just one base away, this may be a read error. The missing conserved phenylalanine or tryptophan at the end of this CDR3 makes a read error likely. This chain connects TRBV7-9 to TRBJ2-5, with D possibly being TRBD1 (6 bases). This CDR3 contains 14 residues. Trimming removed 1 base from V and 5 bases from J, with 11 bases in between. Germline V gene data show CDR1 as SEHNR and CDR2 as FQNEAQ (reference sequence). CDR3: CASSLGARGETQYS. In DNA form, the CDR3 reads TGTGCCAGCAGCTTAGGTGCCAGGGGCGAGACCCAGTACTCC.

This clonotype has at least ten counts. This chain uses TRBV6-5 with TRBJ1-2; maybe TRBD1 (6 bases). The germline V gene encodes CDR1 MNHEY and CDR2 SVGAGI. The CDR3 consists of 16 residues. The V end was cut by 7 bases, the J end by 6 bases, with 24 bases between. Here the CDR3 reads CASTQAGTKSGNGYTF. The CDR3 region has the DNA TGTGCCAGCACCCAGGCCGGGACAAAGAGCGGCAATGGCTACACCTTC.

This clonotype was seen ten or more times. The V call is TRBV4-2, the J call TRBJ1-4; TRBD1 is a possible D gene (5 bases). The germline gives CDR1 LGHNA, CDR2 YNFKEQ. V was trimmed by 1 base and J by 8 bases, leaving 14 bases between them. The CDR3 sequence is 15 residues long. CDR3 bases: TGTGCCAGCAGCCAAGCAGAGGGGCCCGGGGAAAAACTGTTTTTT. Translated: CASSQAEGPGEKLFF.

In its sample, this clonotype was seen many times. The V call is TRBV6-5, the J call TRBJ2-7, with a possible D match to TRBD2 (5 bases). The CDR3 contains 12 residues. Trimming removed 0 bases from V and 5 bases from J, with 5 bases in between. The germline gives CDR1 MNHEY, CDR2 SVGAGI. The CDR3 DNA is TGTGCCAGCAGTTACTCGAGGGACGAGCAGTACTTC. As protein: CASSYSRDEQYF.

Only a few counts were recorded for this clonotype. Given a much more abundant clone one base away, this may be a read error. The rearrangement links TRBV15 to TRBJ2-1, with D possibly TRBD1 on 6 matching bases. This CDR3 comprises 16 residues. Germline values: CDR1 LNHNV, CDR2 YYDKDF (reference sequence). The CDR3 region has the DNA TGTGCCACCAACAGAGCCGGGACACCCTCCTACAATGAGCAGTTCTTC. Its translation is CATNRAGTPSYNEQFF.

In its sample, this clonotype was seen many times. The V and J genes are TRBV2 and TRBJ2-5, with D possibly TRBD2 on 5 matching bases. Germline-derived CDR1 and CDR2 are SNHLY and FYNNEI. CDR3 length: 15 residues. With 4 bases removed from V and 4 bases from J, the gap between germline ends came to 16 bases. CDR3 sequence: CASSVPSPRAETQYF. The CDR3 bases are TGTGCCAGCAGTGTTCCTAGCCCGAGGGCAGAGACCCAGTACTTC.

This clonotype turned up a few times. This may come from a read error, since a much larger clone is one base off. This chain links TRBV13 with TRBJ2-7; 10 bases align to TRBD2. Germline lookup yields CDR1 PRHDT and CDR2 FYEKMQ (reference sequence). The CDR3 runs to 17 residues. CDR3 nucleotides: TGTGCCAGCAGCTTAGGCTCTAGCGGGAGCAGGTCCTACGAGCAGCACTTC. Translating gives CASSLGSSGSRSYEQHF.

This clonotype was counted ten times or more. The V and J genes are TRBV7-2 and TRBJ1-5; D unclear. CDR3 length equals 12 residues. The V and J ends lost 8 bases and 3 bases respectively, with 8 bases between them. Germline V gene lookup returns CDR1 SGHTA and CDR2 FQGNSA. The CDR3 sequence is CASGRYNQPQHF. As DNA, the CDR3 is TGTGCCAGCGGCAGGTACAATCAGCCCCAGCATTTT. The full variable domain, in which reference TRBV7-2 and TRBJ1-5 provide the parts outside the CDR3, is GAGVSQSPSNKVTEKGKDVELRCDPISGHTALYWYRQSLGQGLEFLIYFQGNSAPDKSGLPSDRFSAERTGGSVSTLTIQRTQQEDSAVYLCASGRYNQPQHFGDGTRLSIL.

This clonotype was counted many times. The chain has TRBV19 and TRBJ1-5; no reliable D call. Germline CDR1 is LNHDA and CDR2 is SQIVND (reference sequence). This CDR3 has 13 residues. The V gene lost 3 bases and the J gene lost 5 bases, with 8 bases spanning the gap. CDR3 protein: CASSMGLDQPQHF. The CDR3 DNA reads TGTGCCAGTAGTATGGGGTTGGATCAGCCCCAGCATTTT.

The rearrangement joins TRBV28 to TRBJ1-5; TRBD1 is a possible D gene (6 bases). This CDR3 region has 13 residues. V dropped 4 bases and J dropped 9 bases, with 13 bases sitting between them. CDR1 MDHEN and CDR2 SYDVKM come from the germline V gene. Written as DNA, the CDR3 is TGTGCCAGCAGTTCCCCAGGGGTAGGGCCCCAGCATTTT. Translating gives CASSSPGVGPQHF.

Details on this clonotype: This could be a read error, since a much larger clone is one nucleotide away. CDR3 coding DNA: TGCAGTGCTAGAGCTTTTTCCGGGACGGCTAGCATAGATACGCAGTATTTT. Its protein is CSARAFSGTASIDTQYF. The chain couples TRBV20-1 to TRBJ2-3; D may correspond to TRBD1 or TRBD2 (5 bases each). This CDR3 spans 17 amino acids. Germline V gene sequence: CDR1 DFQATT, CDR2 SNEGSKA (reference sequence).